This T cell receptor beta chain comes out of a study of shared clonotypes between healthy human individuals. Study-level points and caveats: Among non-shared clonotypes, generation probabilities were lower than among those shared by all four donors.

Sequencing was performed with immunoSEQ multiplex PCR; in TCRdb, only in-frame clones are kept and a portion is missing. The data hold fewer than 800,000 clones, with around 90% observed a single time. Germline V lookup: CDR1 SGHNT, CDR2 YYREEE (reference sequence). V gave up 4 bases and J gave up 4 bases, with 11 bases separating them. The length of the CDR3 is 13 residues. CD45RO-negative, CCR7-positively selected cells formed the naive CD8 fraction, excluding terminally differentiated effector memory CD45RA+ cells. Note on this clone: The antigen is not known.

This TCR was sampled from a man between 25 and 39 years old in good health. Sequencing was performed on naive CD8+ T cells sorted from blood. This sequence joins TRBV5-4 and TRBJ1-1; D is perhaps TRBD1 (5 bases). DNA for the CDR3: TGTGCCAGCAGCCGCGGGGCAAGCACTGAAGCTTTCTTT. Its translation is CASSRGASTEAFF. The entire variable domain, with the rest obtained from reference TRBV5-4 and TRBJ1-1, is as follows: ETGVTQSPTHLIKTRGQQVTLRCSSQSGHNTVSWYQQALGQGPQFIFQYYREEENGRGNFPPRFSGLQFPNYSSELNVNALELDDSALYLCASSRGASTEAFFGQGTRLTVV.